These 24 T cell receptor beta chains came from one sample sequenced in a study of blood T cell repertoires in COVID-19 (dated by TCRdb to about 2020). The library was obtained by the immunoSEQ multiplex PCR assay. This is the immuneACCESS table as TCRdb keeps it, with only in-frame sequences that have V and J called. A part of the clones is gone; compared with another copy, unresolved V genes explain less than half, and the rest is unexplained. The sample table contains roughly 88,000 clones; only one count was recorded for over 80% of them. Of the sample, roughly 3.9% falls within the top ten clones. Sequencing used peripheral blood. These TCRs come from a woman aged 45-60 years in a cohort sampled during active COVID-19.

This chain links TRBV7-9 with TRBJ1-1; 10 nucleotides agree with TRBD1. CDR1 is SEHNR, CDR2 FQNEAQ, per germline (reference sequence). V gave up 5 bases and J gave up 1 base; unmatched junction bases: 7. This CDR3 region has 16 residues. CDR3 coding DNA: TGTGCCAGCAGCGCCGACAGGGGGCGCGGGAACACTGAAGCTTTCTTT. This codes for CASSADRGRGNTEAFF.

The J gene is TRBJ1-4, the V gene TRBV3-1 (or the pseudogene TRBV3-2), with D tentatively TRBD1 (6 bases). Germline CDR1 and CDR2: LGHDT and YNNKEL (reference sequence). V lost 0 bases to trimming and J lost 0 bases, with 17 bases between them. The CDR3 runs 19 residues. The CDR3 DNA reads TGTGCCAGCAGCCAAGATCTAGGACAGCTACTTGCAACTAATGAAAAACTGTTTTTT. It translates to CASSQDLGQLLATNEKLFF.

The CDR3 loop reads CSVRGTLNTEAFF. CDR3 nucleotides: TGCAGCGTCCGGGGGACTTTGAACACTGAAGCTTTCTTT. This chain links TRBV29-1 with TRBJ1-1, with D tentatively TRBD1 (5 bases). The germline V and J ends were trimmed by 6 bases and 0 bases, with 11 bases remaining between them. CDR3 size: 13 residues. Germline CDR1 reads SQVTM; CDR2 reads ANQGSEA.

The CDR3, as DNA: TGTGCCAGCAGCTTACTCTCCCGCGGGAGGGACACAGATACGCAGTATTTT. Its protein is CASSLLSRGRDTDTQYF. The rearrangement uses TRBV7-6 and TRBJ2-3, with 9 bases matching TRBD2. Germline V CDR1 and CDR2: SGHVS, FNYEAQ. CDR3 length: 17 amino acids. J lost 2 bases, V lost 2 bases, and 8 bases had no gene match.

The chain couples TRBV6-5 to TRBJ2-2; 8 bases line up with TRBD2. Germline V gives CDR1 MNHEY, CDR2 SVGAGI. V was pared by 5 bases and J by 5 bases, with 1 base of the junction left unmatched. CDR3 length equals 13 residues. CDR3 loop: CASSSGRTGELFF. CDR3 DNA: TGTGCCAGCAGTAGCGGGAGAACCGGGGAGCTGTTTTTT.

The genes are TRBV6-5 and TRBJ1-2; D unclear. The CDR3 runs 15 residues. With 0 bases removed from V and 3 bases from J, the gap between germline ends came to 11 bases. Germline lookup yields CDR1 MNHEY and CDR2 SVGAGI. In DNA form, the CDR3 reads TGTGCCAGCAGTTACTCTAGGACGGGATACTATGGCTACACCTTC. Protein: CASSYSRTGYYGYTF.

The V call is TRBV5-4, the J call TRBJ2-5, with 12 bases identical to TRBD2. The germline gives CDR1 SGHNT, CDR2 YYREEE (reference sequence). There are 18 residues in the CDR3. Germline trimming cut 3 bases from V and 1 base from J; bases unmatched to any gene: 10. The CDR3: CASSSAASGGASQETQYF. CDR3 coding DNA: TGTGCCAGCAGCTCGGCGGCTAGCGGGGGGGCATCCCAAGAGACCCAGTACTTC.

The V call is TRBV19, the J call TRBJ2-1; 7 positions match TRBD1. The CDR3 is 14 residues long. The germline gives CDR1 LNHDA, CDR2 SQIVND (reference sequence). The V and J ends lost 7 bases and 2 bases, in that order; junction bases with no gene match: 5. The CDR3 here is CASNTGEPYNEQFF. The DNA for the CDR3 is TGTGCCAGTAATACAGGGGAACCCTACAATGAGCAGTTCTTC.

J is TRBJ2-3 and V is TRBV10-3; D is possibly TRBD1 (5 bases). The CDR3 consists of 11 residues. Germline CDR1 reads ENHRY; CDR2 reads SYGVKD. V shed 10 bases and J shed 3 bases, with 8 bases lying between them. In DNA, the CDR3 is TGTGCCACCGCAGGGACAGATACGCAGTATTTT. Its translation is CATAGTDTQYF.

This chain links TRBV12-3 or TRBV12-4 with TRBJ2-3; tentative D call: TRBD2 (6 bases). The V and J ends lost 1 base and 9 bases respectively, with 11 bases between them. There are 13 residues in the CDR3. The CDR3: CASSLVGGGTQYF. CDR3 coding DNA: TGTGCCAGCAGTTTAGTCGGTGGGGGGACGCAGTATTTT.

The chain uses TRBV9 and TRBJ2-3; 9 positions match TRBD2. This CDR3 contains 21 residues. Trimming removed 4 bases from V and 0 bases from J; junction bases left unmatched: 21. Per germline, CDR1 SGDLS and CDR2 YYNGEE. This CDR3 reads CASSSTPMELAGLLSTDTQYF. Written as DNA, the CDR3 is TGTGCCAGCAGCTCAACCCCTATGGAGCTAGCGGGACTTTTAAGCACAGATACGCAGTATTTT.

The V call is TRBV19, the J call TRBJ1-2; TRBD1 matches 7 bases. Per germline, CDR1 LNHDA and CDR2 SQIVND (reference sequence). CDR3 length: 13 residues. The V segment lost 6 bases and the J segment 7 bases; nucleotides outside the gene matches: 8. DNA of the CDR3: TGTGCCAGTAGGAGCCAGGGGGAAAGTGGCTACACCTTC. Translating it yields CASRSQGESGYTF.

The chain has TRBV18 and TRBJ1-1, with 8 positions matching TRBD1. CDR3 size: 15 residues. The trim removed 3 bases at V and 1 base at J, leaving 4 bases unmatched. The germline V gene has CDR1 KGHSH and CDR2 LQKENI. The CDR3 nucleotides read TGTGCCAGCTCACCCGGGACAGGCCGGAACACTGAAGCTTTCTTT. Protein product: CASSPGTGRNTEAFF.

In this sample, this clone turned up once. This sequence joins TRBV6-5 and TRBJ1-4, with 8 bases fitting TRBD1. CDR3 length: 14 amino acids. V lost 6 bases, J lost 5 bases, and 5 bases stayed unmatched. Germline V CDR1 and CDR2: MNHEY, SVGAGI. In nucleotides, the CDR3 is TGTGCCAGCAGGCCGGACAGGGACAATGAAAAACTGTTTTTT. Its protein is CASRPDRDNEKLFF.

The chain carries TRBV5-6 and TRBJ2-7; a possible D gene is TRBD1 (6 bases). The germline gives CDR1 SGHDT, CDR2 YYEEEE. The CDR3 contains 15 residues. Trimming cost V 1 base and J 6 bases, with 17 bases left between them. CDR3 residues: CASSLMGAPRGEQYF. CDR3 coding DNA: TGTGCCAGCAGCTTGATGGGGGCGCCAAGGGGCGAGCAGTACTTC.

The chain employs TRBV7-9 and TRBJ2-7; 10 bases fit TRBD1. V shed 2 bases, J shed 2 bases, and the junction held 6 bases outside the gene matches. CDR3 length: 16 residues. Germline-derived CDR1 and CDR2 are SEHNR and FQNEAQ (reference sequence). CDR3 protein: CASSLWGQGKPYEQYF. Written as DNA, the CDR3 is TGTGCCAGCAGCTTATGGGGACAGGGGAAGCCCTACGAGCAGTACTTC.

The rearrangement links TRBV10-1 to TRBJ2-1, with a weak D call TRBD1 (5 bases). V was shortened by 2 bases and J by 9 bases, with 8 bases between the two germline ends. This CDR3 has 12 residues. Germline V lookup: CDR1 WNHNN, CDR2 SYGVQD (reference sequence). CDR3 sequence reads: CASSEQGGEQFF. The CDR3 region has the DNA TGCGCCAGCAGTGAGCAGGGTGGTGAGCAGTTCTTC.

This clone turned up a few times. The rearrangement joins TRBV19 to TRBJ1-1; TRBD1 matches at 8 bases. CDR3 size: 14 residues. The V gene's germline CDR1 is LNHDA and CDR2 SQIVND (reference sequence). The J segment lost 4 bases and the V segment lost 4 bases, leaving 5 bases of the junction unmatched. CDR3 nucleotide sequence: TGTGCCAGTAGTAACCAGGGGGCTTCCACTGAAGCTTTCTTT. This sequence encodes CASSNQGASTEAFF.

The CDR3 reads CASSPKVTGELFF. CDR3 DNA sequence: TGTGCCAGCAGCCCTAAAGTCACCGGGGAGCTGTTTTTT. This sequence joins TRBV9 and TRBJ2-2; D is unclear. CDR1 is SGDLS and CDR2 is YYNGEE in the germline V gene. The CDR3 consists of 13 residues. V gave up 4 bases and J gave up 4 bases, with 8 bases separating them.

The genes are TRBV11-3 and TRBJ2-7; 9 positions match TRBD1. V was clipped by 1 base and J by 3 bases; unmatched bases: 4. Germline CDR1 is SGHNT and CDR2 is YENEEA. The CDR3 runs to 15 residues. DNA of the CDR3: TGTGCCAGCAGCTTAGGGACAGGGGAGTACTACGAGCAGTACTTC. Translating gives CASSLGTGEYYEQYF.

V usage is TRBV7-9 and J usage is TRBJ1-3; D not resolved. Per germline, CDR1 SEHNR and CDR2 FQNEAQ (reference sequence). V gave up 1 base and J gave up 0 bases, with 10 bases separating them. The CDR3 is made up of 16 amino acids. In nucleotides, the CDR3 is TGTGCCAGCAGCTTAGGGGCCGCCGACTCTGGAAACACCATATATTTT. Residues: CASSLGAADSGNTIYF. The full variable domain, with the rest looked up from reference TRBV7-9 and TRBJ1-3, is DTGVSQNPRHKITKRGQNVTFRCDPISEHNRLYWYRQTLGQGPEFLTYFQNEAQLEKSRLLSDRFSAERPKGSFSTLEIQRTEQGDSAMYLCASSLGAADSGNTIYFGEGSWLTVV.

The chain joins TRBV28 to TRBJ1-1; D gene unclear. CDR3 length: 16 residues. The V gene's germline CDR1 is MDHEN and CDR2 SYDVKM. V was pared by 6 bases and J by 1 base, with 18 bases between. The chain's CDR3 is CASRPDGEHTNTEAFF. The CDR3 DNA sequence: TGTGCCAGCAGGCCGGACGGGGAACATACGAACACTGAAGCTTTCTTT.

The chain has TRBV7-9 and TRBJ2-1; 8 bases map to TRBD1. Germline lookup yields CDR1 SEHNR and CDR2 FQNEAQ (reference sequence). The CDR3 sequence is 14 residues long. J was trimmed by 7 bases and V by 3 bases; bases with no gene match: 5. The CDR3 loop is CASSLVRGRNEQFF. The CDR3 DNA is TGTGCCAGCAGCTTGGTCAGGGGGCGAAATGAGCAGTTCTTC.

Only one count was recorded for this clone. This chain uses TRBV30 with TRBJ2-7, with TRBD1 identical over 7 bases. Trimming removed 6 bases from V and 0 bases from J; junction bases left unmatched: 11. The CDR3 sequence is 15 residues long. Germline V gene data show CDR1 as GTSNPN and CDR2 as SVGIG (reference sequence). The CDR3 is CACGPGQRSSYEQYF. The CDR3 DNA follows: TGTGCCTGCGGCCCGGGACAGAGGAGCTCCTACGAGCAGTACTTC.